The clone carrying this T cell receptor beta chain was seen at least ten times. The antigen remains undetermined. Germline CDR1 and CDR2: SGHTA and FQGNSA. With V trimmed by 1 base and J by 7 bases, 6 bases remained unmatched. The CDR3 is 15 amino acids. A single record per CDR3 protein comes from TCRdb applying MiXCR to the reads. Of about 490,000 distinct CDR3 sequences listed, around 27% are singletons. The sample originates from a study of T cell repertoires in cytomegalovirus infection. Study-wide background: Based on public TCR beta signatures, there were indications of CMV infection and of a matching HLA type. Study conclusions and caveats: The ex vivo response was dominated by HLA-C-restricted CMV-specific TCR beta clonotypes.

The rearrangement joins TRBV7-2 to TRBJ1-5; 8 bases are shared with TRBD1. The clonotype originates from a human donor in good health (CMV status not recorded). Some clones in this sample may be carry-over from other donors' samples. Sequenced input: PBMCs. The CDR3 DNA reads as TGTGCCAGCAGCTTAGATCCAACAGGGGGACAGCCCCAGCATTTT. Protein sequence: CASSLDPTGGQPQHF.